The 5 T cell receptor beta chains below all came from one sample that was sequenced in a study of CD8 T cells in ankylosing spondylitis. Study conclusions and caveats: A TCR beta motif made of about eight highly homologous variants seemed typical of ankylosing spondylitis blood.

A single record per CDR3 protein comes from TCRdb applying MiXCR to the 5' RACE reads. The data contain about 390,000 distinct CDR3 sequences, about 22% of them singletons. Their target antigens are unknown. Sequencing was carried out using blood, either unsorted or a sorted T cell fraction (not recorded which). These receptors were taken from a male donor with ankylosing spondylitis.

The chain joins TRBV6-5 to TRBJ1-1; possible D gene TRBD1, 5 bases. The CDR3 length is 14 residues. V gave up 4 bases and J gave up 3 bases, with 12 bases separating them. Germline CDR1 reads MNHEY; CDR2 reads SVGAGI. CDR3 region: CASSWRGWDTEAFF. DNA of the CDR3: TGTGCCAGCAGTTGGAGGGGCTGGGACACTGAAGCTTTCTTT.

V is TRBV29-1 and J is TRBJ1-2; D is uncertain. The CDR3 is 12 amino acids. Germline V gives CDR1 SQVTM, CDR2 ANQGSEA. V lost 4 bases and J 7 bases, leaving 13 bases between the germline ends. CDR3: CSVVGWGFGYTF. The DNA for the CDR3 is TGCAGCGTTGTAGGTTGGGGTTTTGGCTACACCTTC.

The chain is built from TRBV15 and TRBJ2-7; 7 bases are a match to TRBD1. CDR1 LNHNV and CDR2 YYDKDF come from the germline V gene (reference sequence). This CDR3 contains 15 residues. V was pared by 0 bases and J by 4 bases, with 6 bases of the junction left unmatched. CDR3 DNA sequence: TGTGCCACCAGCAGAGATTTGAGGGGGCTTTACGAGCAGTACTTC. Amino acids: CATSRDLRGLYEQYF.

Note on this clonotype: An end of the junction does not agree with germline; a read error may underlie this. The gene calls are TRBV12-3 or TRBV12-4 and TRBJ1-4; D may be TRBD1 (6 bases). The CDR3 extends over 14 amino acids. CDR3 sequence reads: CASRPGEANEKLFF. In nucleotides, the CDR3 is TGTGCCAGCAGACCAGGGGAAGCTAACGAAAAACTGTTTTTT.

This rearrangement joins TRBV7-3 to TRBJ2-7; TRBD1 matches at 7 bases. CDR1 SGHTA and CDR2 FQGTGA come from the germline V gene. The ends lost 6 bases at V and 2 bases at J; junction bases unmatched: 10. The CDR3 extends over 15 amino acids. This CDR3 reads CASSLGWGTAYEQYF. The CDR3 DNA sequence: TGTGCCAGCAGTCTTGGTTGGGGGACAGCCTACGAGCAGTACTTC.